This T cell receptor beta chain was sequenced for a study of blood T cell repertoires in COVID-19. Across the whole study: Donors in the United States, Italy and Spain gave samples during acute or convalescent COVID-19. The analysed material was cDNA or gDNA that came from T cells, B-cell-depleted T cells, or PBMCs.

CDR1 SGDLS and CDR2 YYNGEE come from the germline V gene. This CDR3 contains 14 residues. V dropped 0 bases and J dropped 4 bases, with 8 bases sitting between them. In the source study's methods: Reference gene primer amplification yielded estimated nucleated cell counts. The data were produced by immunoSEQ multiplex PCR, yet TCRdb's version contains in-frame clones alone and is incomplete. D and trimming come from the DNA, and the V and J calls and clone size come from that table. The profile shows about 310,000 clones, roughly 90% of them singletons. Participant ages covered roughly 18 to 90 years across 20 to 30 US areas.

The TCR comes from a woman aged 18 to 35 with acute COVID-19. The chain uses TRBV9 and TRBJ2-1; possible D gene TRBD2, 6 bases. The sequenced sample consisted of PBMCs or T cells enriched from blood (not recorded which). The CDR3 region is CASSVVGSYNEQFF. In DNA form, the CDR3 reads TGTGCCAGCAGCGTAGTCGGGAGTTACAATGAGCAGTTCTTC.